The clone carrying this T cell receptor (beta chain) appeared a few times. Its antigen is currently unknown. TCRdb re-derived calls from the reads in MiXCR, one entry per CDR3 protein. The sample holds some 500,000 distinct CDR3 sequences, 40% seen once. The V end was cut by 3 bases, the J end by 7 bases, with 10 bases between. The germline gives CDR1 SGHVS, CDR2 FQNEAQ. This CDR3 region has 12 residues. The record originates from a study of T cell repertoires in cytomegalovirus infection. At the level of the study: Indications came from public TCR beta signatures; they pointed to CMV infection and to a matching HLA type.

Study results and limitations: Accumulated public TCR beta family frequency recognized individuals carrying CMV together with the relevant HLA.

Material: cultured PBMCs, obtained from culture after CMV antigen stimulation. The chain is built from TRBV7-8 and TRBJ2-7, with D tentatively TRBD1 (5 bases). The receptor comes from a human donor in good health (CMV status not recorded). Some clones in this sample may be carry-over from other donors' samples. The CDR3 nucleotides are TGTGCCAGCAGCTTCAGGGCGCGGGAGCAGTACTTC. Its translation: CASSFRAREQYF.